This T cell receptor (beta chain) is from a study of T-cell memory formation after mild COVID-19. For the study at large: TCR clusters showed largely donor specificity.

MiXCR, run by TCRdb on the 5' RACE reads, gives a single entry per CDR3 protein. The sample comprises 300,000 to 350,000 distinct CDR3 sequences, 15% to 20% of which are singletons, and roughly 21% rests with the top ten. This clonotype was recorded a few times. Antigen specificity is unknown. Study-wide points: A second wave of clones peaked on day 37, and their SARS-CoV-2 specificity went unconfirmed. A balance of CD4 and CD8 characterized clones contracting day 15 to 85, whereas later expanders leaned CD4+.

Germline assignment: CDR1 MGHRA and CDR2 YSYEKL. The V and J ends lost 3 bases and 7 bases respectively, with 16 bases between them. This CDR3 region has 15 residues. The sequence derives from a man aged 18 to 30 who had mild COVID-19 (a few samples of this study predate the infection). Cell type and time point are not known. The chain joins TRBV4-1 to TRBJ2-1, with D possibly TRBD2 on 7 matching bases. Sequencing was done on a sample of PBMCs or a T cell subset sorted from them (not recorded which). CDR3 DNA sequence: TGCGCCAGCAGCCACAAGTTCGGGGGGCCGAATGAGCAGTTCTTC. Translating it yields CASSHKFGGPNEQFF.